The TCR beta chain under discussion was sequenced for a study of response to subunit inactivated influenza vaccine. In TCRdb, the RT-PCR reads were re-called with MiXCR into one record per CDR3 protein. The sample shows more than 700,000 distinct CDR3 sequences, 21% of them seen only once. Study-wide points: The authors suggested that every seasonal influenza vaccination recruits few new T cells.

This clonotype was observed a few times. Its antigen remains unknown. The CDR3 covers 15 residues. The J segment lost 7 bases and the V segment lost 5 bases, leaving 5 bases of the junction unmatched. Germline CDR1 and CDR2: SGHVS and FNYEAQ. Here the sequenced sample was PBMCs from blood, taken 4 to 6 days after vaccination. This TCR was recovered from a man over 45 who received an inactivated influenza vaccine. The genes are TRBV7-6 and TRBJ2-1; 13 positions agree with TRBD2. CDR3 in amino acids: CASSAGLAGVNEQFF. Here the CDR3 DNA reads TGTGCCAGCAGCGCCGGACTAGCGGGAGTTAATGAGCAGTTCTTC.